This T cell receptor (beta chain) was identified during a study of blood T cell repertoires in COVID-19. At the level of the study: The United States, Italy and Spain supplied acute and convalescent COVID-19 samples.

In the authors' methods: Scientists estimated how many nucleated cells there were by amplifying reference gene primers. The assay was immunoSEQ multiplex PCR, and TCRdb's table has in-frame clones only and misses some. V and J calls and clone size come straight from that table; D and trimming were deduced from the DNA. Of 400,000 to 500,000 clones listed, around nine tenths are singletons. Within 2 weeks of study entry, exposed participants had contacted a PCR-confirmed or clinician-diagnosed COVID-19 case. Germline V gene data show CDR1 as PRHDT and CDR2 as FYEKMQ (reference sequence). This CDR3 is built from 17 residues. With 5 bases clipped from V and 4 bases from J, the junction kept 15 bases outside the gene matches.

This chain connects TRBV13 to TRBJ2-7, with 9 bases fitting TRBD1. Material: PBMCs or T cells enriched from blood (not recorded which). This receptor was obtained from a woman under 30 who had been exposed to COVID-19. CDR3 DNA sequence: TGTGCCAGCAGCCCCGCCCCGGGACAGGGTAGGGCATACGAGCAGTACTTC. Protein sequence: CASSPAPGQGRAYEQYF.